This entry is about one T cell receptor (beta chain). The antigen remains unidentified. The source of the sample is a study of beta chain features in type 1 diabetes. General study results and limits: Across all four CD4+ subsets, people with type 1 diabetes showed modestly shorter TCRB CDR3s. Patients with type 1 diabetes carried fewer insertions and had more deletions at their VDJ junctions. Within the patient group, naive, central memory and Treg TCRB repertoires appeared more similar to each other than within healthy donors.

Germline V lookup: CDR1 MDHEN, CDR2 SYDVKM. After removal of 2 bases from V and 3 bases from J, the junction contained 4 bases not matched to a gene. The CDR3 covers 14 residues. Purity of each sorted population was above 98%. Expressed TCRB transcripts were sequenced because the entire RNA isolate underwent reverse transcription. The assay was immunoSEQ multiplex PCR, and TCRdb's table has in-frame clones only and misses some. The table records around 250,000 clones, around 24% of them present only once. The gene calls are TRBV28 and TRBJ2-7; TRBD1 agrees at 7 bases. The source of this sequence is a woman in her thirties with type 1 diabetes. Sequenced material: naive CD4+ T cells from blood. The CDR3 reads CASSLRGPHYEQYF. CDR3 nucleotide sequence: TGTGCCAGCAGTTTAAGGGGGCCCCACTACGAGCAGTACTTC.